This TCR beta chain derives from a study of blood T cell repertoires in COVID-19. In the authors' workflow: Counts of nucleated cells, estimated from reference gene primer amplification, were obtained. Some clones are missing from TCRdb's copy, which holds only in-frame ones; the method was immunoSEQ multiplex PCR. V and J calls plus clone size are reproduced from that table; the DNA served to infer D and trimming. Among some 74,000 clones listed, roughly four fifths were seen once. V lost 9 bases and J 3 bases, leaving 17 bases between the germline ends. The CDR3 is 14 residues long. Per germline, CDR1 SGHAT and CDR2 FQNNGV.

The sequence came from a man older than 75 with acute or convalescent COVID-19. The sequencing sample was made of peripheral blood. This chain uses TRBV11-2 with TRBJ2-5; maybe TRBD2 (5 bases). CDR3 DNA: TGTGCCAGTGGCGAGGGCGGGCCAAAAGAGACCCAGTACTTC. It yields the protein CASGEGGPKETQYF.